The 16 T cell receptor beta chains below come from one sample, sequenced in a study of blood T cells in healthy people across ages. Through a sample-barcoded 5' primer and a J-beta primer mix, a second PCR was run for about 6 to 11 cycles. TCRdb reanalysed the 5' RACE reads using MiXCR and keeps one entry per CDR3 protein. Of about 580,000 distinct CDR3 sequences in the sample, roughly 48% are singletons; the top ten hold 20% to 25%. The sample taken for sequencing was blood. All receptors derive from an elderly man in good health.

CDR3 bases: TGTGCCAGCAGCTATGGGACAGGCGGCTACGAGCAGTACTTC. Its translation: CASSYGTGGYEQYF. The V call is TRBV7-9, the J call TRBJ2-7; 8 bases line up with TRBD1. The V gene end was trimmed by 4 bases and the J gene end by 3 bases; junction bases not matched to a gene: 5. The CDR3 runs to 14 residues. CDR1 and CDR2 from the germline V gene are SEHNR and FQNEAQ (reference sequence).

The rearrangement uses TRBV12-3 or TRBV12-4 and TRBJ2-4, with D perhaps matching TRBD2 (6 bases). The V gene lost 6 bases and the J gene lost 13 bases, with 22 bases spanning the gap. The CDR3 extends over 14 amino acids. The CDR3 region has the DNA TGTGCCAGCAGCCCGGGACTTCCGCATCAAGAGCAGTACTTC. Protein sequence: CASSPGLPHQEQYF.

The chain is built from TRBV5-1 and TRBJ1-1, with TRBD1 matching over 8 bases. Germline trimming cut 0 bases from V and 1 base from J; bases unmatched to any gene: 5. Germline CDR1 is SGHRS and CDR2 is YFSETQ. The CDR3 contains 16 residues. The CDR3 spells CASSLAQGARNTEAFF. In DNA form, the CDR3 reads TGCGCCAGCAGCTTGGCCCAGGGGGCGCGGAACACTGAAGCTTTCTTT.

This clonotype was observed a few times. This chain uses TRBV9 with TRBJ2-1, with TRBD2 matching over 9 bases. CDR3 size: 15 residues. The germline gives CDR1 SGDLS, CDR2 YYNGEE. After removal of 0 bases from V and 2 bases from J, the junction contained 0 bases not matched to a gene. The DNA of the CDR3 is TGTGCCAGCAGCGTAGGGACTAGCGCCTACAATGAGCAGTTCTTC. Protein product: CASSVGTSAYNEQFF.

V is TRBV28 and J is TRBJ1-2; D unresolved. This CDR3 contains 12 residues. In germline, CDR1 is MDHEN, CDR2 SYDVKM. CDR3: CTSSFGNYGYTF. The CDR3 coding sequence is TGTACTAGCAGTTTCGGGAACTATGGCTACACCTTC.

The chain couples TRBV28 to TRBJ1-5; unclear D gene. Germline V gene lookup returns CDR1 MDHEN and CDR2 SYDVKM. This CDR3 comprises 11 residues. V lost 5 bases to trimming and J lost 7 bases, with 6 bases between them. The DNA of the CDR3 is TGTGCCAGCAGTAAGCGCCAGCCCCAGCATTTT. It yields the protein CASSKRQPQHF.

This chain connects TRBV27 to TRBJ2-5; possibly TRBD1 or TRBD2 for D (5 bases each). V lost 3 bases to trimming and J lost 5 bases, with 13 bases between them. Germline assignment: CDR1 MNHEY and CDR2 SMNVEV (reference sequence). CDR3 length equals 14 residues. This chain's CDR3 is CASSLGVSGETQYF. As DNA, the CDR3 is TGTGCCAGCAGTTTGGGGGTCTCCGGGGAGACCCAGTACTTC.

The chain recombines TRBV7-3 with TRBJ2-3; no clear D. Per the germline V gene, CDR1 is SGHTA and CDR2 is FQGTGA. V was trimmed by 0 bases and J by 2 bases, leaving 9 bases between them. The CDR3 runs to 15 residues. CDR3: CASSLTVSPTDTQYF. Written as DNA, the CDR3 is TGTGCCAGCAGCTTAACGGTCAGCCCCACAGATACGCAGTATTTT.

The chain is built from TRBV2 and TRBJ2-4, with 11 bases fitting TRBD2. The J call may be incorrect, as the DNA end agrees better with TRBJ2-7. Germline CDR1 is SNHLY and CDR2 is FYNNEI. The CDR3 totals 15 residues. The CDR3 region is CASSGGTSGFYEQYF. The CDR3 bases are TGTGCCAGCTCCGGGGGGACTAGCGGTTTCTACGAGCAGTACTTC.

This clonotype has a single count. V is TRBV15 and J is TRBJ2-7, with no clear D. This CDR3 contains 15 residues. V was cut by 1 base and J by 0 bases, with 10 bases left in between. Germline V CDR1 and CDR2: LNHNV, YYDKDF (reference sequence). CDR3 protein: CATSRGGITSYEQYF. The CDR3, as DNA: TGTGCCACCAGCAGAGGTGGGATAACCTCCTACGAGCAGTACTTC.

The V and J genes are TRBV6-6 and TRBJ1-5; D is uncertain. The CDR3 runs to 16 residues. Germline V gene data show CDR1 as MNHNY and CDR2 as SVGAGI (reference sequence). V lost 6 bases to trimming and J lost 2 bases, with 17 bases between them. The CDR3 DNA follows: TGTGCCAGCAGCCTGGGGAGGATTAGTGGCAATCAGCCCCAGCATTTT. Translated: CASSLGRISGNQPQHF.

The rearrangement joins TRBV5-4 to TRBJ2-5; D might be TRBD1 (5 bases). Trimming left V 3 bases short and J 4 bases short, with 7 bases between. This CDR3 contains 12 residues. Germline loops: CDR1 SGHNT, CDR2 YYREEE (reference sequence). The CDR3, as DNA: TGTGCCAGCAGCTCAGGGATAGAGACCCAGTACTTC. It specifies CASSSGIETQYF. Using reference TRBV5-4 and TRBJ2-5 for the parts outside the CDR3, the full variable domain is ETGVTQSPTHLIKTRGQQVTLRCSSQSGHNTVSWYQQALGQGPQFIFQYYREEENGRGNFPPRFSGLQFPNYSSELNVNALELDDSALYLCASSSGIETQYFGPGTRLLVL.

The rearrangement joins TRBV27 to TRBJ1-2; D perhaps matches TRBD1 (5 bases). The CDR3 totals 14 residues. Germline lookup yields CDR1 MNHEY and CDR2 SMNVEV (reference sequence). Between the trimmed V and J ends, which lost 6 bases and 0 bases, there was a span of 11 bases. CDR3 sequence (DNA): TGTGCCAGCAGGCGGGACGGTACTAACTATGGCTACACCTTC. Translating gives CASRRDGTNYGYTF.

This chain links TRBV10-3 with TRBJ1-6, with TRBD1 matching over 7 bases. The CDR3 runs 14 residues. The junction had 10 bases not matched to a gene; V was cut back by 7 bases and J by 10 bases. Per germline, CDR1 ENHRY and CDR2 SYGVKD. CDR3: CAITNTGEGSPLHF. The DNA for the CDR3 is TGTGCCATCACGAACACAGGGGAAGGGTCACCCCTCCACTTT.

This clonotype was counted between two and nine times. The chain combines TRBV20-1 with TRBJ2-5; possibly TRBD2 for D (6 bases). The J call may not be correct, given that the DNA end is closer to TRBJ2-7. The germline V gene encodes CDR1 DFQATT and CDR2 SNEGSKA (reference sequence). The CDR3 runs 15 residues. CDR3 residues: CSARKPGLNSYEQYF. Written as DNA, the CDR3 is TGCAGTGCTAGAAAACCGGGACTCAACTCCTACGAGCAGTACTTC.

The chain carries TRBV28 and TRBJ2-5, with TRBD2 matching over 10 bases. Germline V gene lookup returns CDR1 MDHEN and CDR2 SYDVKM. V was pared by 7 bases and J by 5 bases, with 13 bases of the junction left unmatched. The CDR3 runs 16 residues. The DNA of the CDR3 is TGTGCCAGCACCGACTGGACTAGCGGAGGGGGGGAGACCCAGTACTTC. Encoded protein: CASTDWTSGGGETQYF.